Here is one T cell receptor (beta chain) with its context. As yet, its antigen is unknown. Germline CDR1 SEHNR, CDR2 FQNEAQ (reference sequence). CDR3 size: 13 residues. This specimen belongs to a study of monozygotic twins with inflammatory bowel disease. Study results and caveats: Repertoire similarity did not differ between concordant and discordant twins, perhaps due to limited power. Variability in patient repertoires may have come partly from differing immunosuppressive treatments. The co-twins with IBD showed lower TCRbeta diversity (inverse Simpson) than their healthy siblings.

TCRdb reprocessed the 5' RACE reads and reports one entry per CDR3 protein, with no DNA. In all, the sample yields 300,000 to 400,000 distinct CDR3 sequences. This receptor was taken from a human donor with ulcerative colitis or Crohn's disease, or a healthy co-twin of an affected twin (not recorded which). The specimen was blood. The chain employs TRBV7-9 and TRBJ1-1; TCRdb's assignment of TRBD1 cannot be checked, as there is no DNA. CDR3: CASGRGAFTEAFF.